The clone carrying this T cell receptor beta chain was seen repeatedly, ten times or more. As yet, its antigen is unknown. The V gene's germline CDR1 is DFQATT and CDR2 SNEGSKA (reference sequence). CDR3 length: 13 residues. The V gene end was trimmed by 7 bases and the J gene end by 8 bases; junction bases not matched to a gene: 12. This sample is part of a study of glioma-infiltrating T cells. Whole-study results and caveats: Only very few CDR3 sequences appeared in both tissue and blood. Gliomas, especially low-grade, showed above-expected tissue-blood divergence; non-neoplastic patients showed below.

The iRepertoire nested amplicon-rescue multiplex PCR amplified TCR alpha and beta CDR3s from RNA. Tissue mRNA or PBMC total RNA, about 90-400 ng, went into one-step reverse transcription and amplification. TCRdb independently ran MiXCR on the multiplex PCR reads; one entry per CDR3 protein. The data hold tens of thousands of distinct CDR3 sequences, with less than 30% observed a single time. Sequencing was carried out using glioma tissue, nonneoplastic brain tissue, or PBMCs (not recorded which). This TCR was recovered from a human donor with low-grade glioma or glioblastoma, undergoing nonglioma brain surgery, or in good health (not recorded which). V usage is TRBV20-1 and J usage is TRBJ1-2; TRBD1 agrees at 8 bases. This chain's CDR3 is CSGRMQGAWGYTF. The CDR3 bases are TGCAGTGGGCGAATGCAGGGGGCCTGGGGCTACACCTTC.